The 26 T cell receptor beta chains below come from one sample, sequenced in a study of T-cell reconstitution after alpha-beta-depleted transplantation in children. Preparing the TCRbeta library involved the use of unique molecular identifiers. MiXCR, run by TCRdb on the PCR reads, gives a single entry per CDR3 protein. The sample contains fewer than 750,000 distinct CDR3 sequences, 25% to 30% of which appear only once. The sample was PBMCs, taken before TCRalphabeta/CD19-depleted stem cell transplant. The receptors originated from a boy under three years old with Wiskott-Aldrich syndrome, due to receive a stem cell transplant.

The rearrangement joins TRBV20-1 to TRBJ2-1; no firm D call. This CDR3 is built from 14 residues. The germline V and J ends were trimmed by 3 bases and 0 bases, with 9 bases remaining between them. Looked up from germline, CDR1 is DFQATT and CDR2 is SNEGSKA (reference sequence). The CDR3 here is CSASRPSSYNEQFF. DNA for the CDR3: TGCAGTGCTAGCCGTCCTAGCTCCTACAATGAGCAGTTCTTC.

The CDR3 loop reads CASSIRAANTEAFF. CDR3 DNA: TGTGCCAGTAGTATCCGGGCGGCGAACACTGAAGCTTTCTTT. The J gene is TRBJ1-1, the V gene TRBV19; D is ambiguous. The V gene's germline CDR1 is LNHDA and CDR2 SQIVND (reference sequence). V was shortened by 3 bases and J by 1 base, with 9 bases between the two germline ends. This CDR3 region has 14 residues.

This chain connects TRBV5-5 to TRBJ1-2; the D is unclear. Looked up from germline, CDR1 is SGHKS and CDR2 is YYEKEE (reference sequence). The CDR3 contains 15 residues. Deletions cut 2 bases from V and 8 bases from J, with 19 bases between. The CDR3 DNA reads as TGTGCCAGCAGCTTCTTTGGCTCATCGCCTGGGGGCTACACCTTC. Its protein is CASSFFGSSPGGYTF.

The chain uses TRBV20-1 and TRBJ2-7, with 7 bases lining up with TRBD2. The CDR3 has 12 amino acids. Looked up from germline, CDR1 is DFQATT and CDR2 is SNEGSKA (reference sequence). Unmatched junction bases numbered 3, after V lost 5 bases and J lost 2 bases. This chain's CDR3 is CSAQRDPYEQYF. In DNA form, the CDR3 reads TGCAGTGCTCAGCGGGATCCCTACGAGCAGTACTTC.

V is TRBV12-3 or TRBV12-4 and J is TRBJ1-3, with D hard to call. The CDR3 contains 13 residues. Trimming pared 5 bases from V and 2 bases from J, leaving 7 bases between. The CDR3 sequence: CASSVTAGNTIYF. DNA for the CDR3: TGTGCCAGCAGTGTAACAGCTGGAAACACCATATATTTT.

The V and J genes are TRBV7-8 and TRBJ2-2; TRBD1 is a possible D gene (5 bases). The V end lost 4 bases, the J end lost 3 bases, and 15 bases lay between the germline ends. Per the germline V gene, CDR1 is SGHVS and CDR2 is FQNEAQ. This CDR3 has 16 residues. The CDR3 DNA sequence: TGTGCCAGCAGCTCTCAGGGTCTTGGGGACACCGGGGAGCTGTTTTTT. It codes for CASSSQGLGDTGELFF.

This clonotype was picked up a small number of times. In DNA, the CDR3 is TGCAGTGCTCGAGCGGGAGGAAGGGACAATGAGCAGTTCTTC. Translating gives CSARAGGRDNEQFF. The chain has TRBV20-1 and TRBJ2-1, with 9 bases that match TRBD2. The CDR3 loop spans 14 amino acids. The V and J ends lost 5 bases and 5 bases, in that order; junction bases with no gene match: 7. Germline lookup yields CDR1 DFQATT and CDR2 SNEGSKA (reference sequence).

This clonotype appeared a few times. V gene TRBV6-6 combines with J gene TRBJ1-2, with D possibly matching TRBD1 (6 bases). The CDR3 runs 13 residues. Germline-derived CDR1 and CDR2 are MNHNY and SVGAGI (reference sequence). V lost 4 bases and J lost 14, with 20 bases in between. The CDR3 here is CASSSARGPFETF. The CDR3 DNA sequence: TGTGCCAGCAGTTCGGCCAGGGGACCTTTTGAGACCTTC.

This clonotype was counted a few times. The chain combines TRBV10-3 with TRBJ2-3, with D unresolved. In germline, CDR1 is ENHRY, CDR2 SYGVKD. Trimming removed 5 bases from V and 1 base from J, with 19 bases in between. The length of the CDR3 is 17 residues. CDR3 protein: CAISTALFSSGTDTQYF. The CDR3, as DNA: TGTGCCATCAGTACTGCCTTGTTTAGCTCGGGCACAGATACGCAGTATTTT.

This clonotype was seen a few times. The V and J genes are TRBV12-3 or TRBV12-4 and TRBJ2-5; D not certain. CDR3 length: 14 residues. V was trimmed by 5 bases and J by 0 bases, leaving 10 bases between them. The CDR3: CASSIFGYQETQYF. The CDR3, as DNA: TGTGCCAGCAGTATTTTCGGGTACCAAGAGACCCAGTACTTC.

The V gene is TRBV7-9, the J gene TRBJ2-7; D not resolved. The CDR3 is 13 amino acids. Germline V CDR1 and CDR2: SEHNR, FQNEAQ (reference sequence). V lost 4 bases, J lost 3 bases, and 10 bases lay in between. The CDR3, as DNA: TGTGCCAGCAGCTCTCTCGTACGCTACGAGCAGTACTTC. Amino acids: CASSSLVRYEQYF.

V usage is TRBV20-1 and J usage is TRBJ2-7; 10 nucleotides match TRBD2. The germline V gene has CDR1 DFQATT and CDR2 SNEGSKA (reference sequence). V lost 0 bases to trimming and J lost 5 bases; unmatched junction nucleotides: 10. The CDR3 consists of 16 residues. In DNA, the CDR3 is TGCAGTGCTAGAGATCCCCTAGCGGGAGCTTCCCACGAGCAGTACTTC. Amino acid sequence: CSARDPLAGASHEQYF.

The genes are TRBV4-2 and TRBJ2-5; TRBD1 might be the D (6 bases). The V end lost 0 bases, the J end lost 5 bases, and 13 bases lay between the germline ends. The CDR3 has 15 amino acids. CDR1 LGHNA and CDR2 YNFKEQ come from the germline V gene. CDR3: CASSQEPNREETQYF. CDR3 in DNA: TGTGCCAGCAGCCAAGAGCCCAACAGGGAGGAGACCCAGTACTTC.

A few counts support this clonotype. The genes are TRBV20-1 and TRBJ2-1, with TRBD2 matching 8 bases. Germline trimming cut 5 bases from V and 7 bases from J; bases unmatched to any gene: 10. This CDR3 is built from 14 residues. The V gene's germline CDR1 is DFQATT and CDR2 SNEGSKA (reference sequence). The CDR3 nucleotides read TGCAGTGCTTATAAAGCGGGAGCAGAAAATGAGCAGTTCTTC. Protein product: CSAYKAGAENEQFF.

As concerns this clonotype: The junction and the germline gene differ at one end; a read error may be behind it. The chain uses TRBV5-1 and TRBJ2-6; D is perhaps TRBD1 or TRBD2 (5 bases each). This CDR3 has 15 residues. In germline, CDR1 is SGHRS, CDR2 YFSETQ. CDR3 amino acids: CASSSLRDGANGLTF. CDR3 coding DNA: TGCGCCAGCAGCTCACTCAGGGACGGGGCCAACGGCCTGACTTTC.

The rearrangement uses TRBV12-3 or TRBV12-4 and TRBJ2-2; no clear D. V was clipped by 6 bases and J by 3 bases, with 11 bases between them. The CDR3 is made up of 14 amino acids. As DNA, the CDR3 is TGTGCCAGCAGCTCAGGCTCCTACACCGGGGAGCTGTTTTTT. It specifies CASSSGSYTGELFF.

The chain combines TRBV5-1 with TRBJ1-2, with 7 bases that match TRBD1. Per the germline V gene, CDR1 is SGHRS and CDR2 is YFSETQ. The CDR3 totals 15 residues. The junction had 6 bases not matched to a gene; V was cut back by 4 bases and J by 0 bases. The CDR3 DNA follows: TGCGCCAGCAGCCCCTCAGGGGGAGCTAACTATGGCTACACCTTC. Translation: CASSPSGGANYGYTF.

The genes are TRBV7-8 and TRBJ2-6, with D possibly being TRBD1 (6 bases). V lost 3 bases, J lost 4 bases, and 10 bases lay in between. This CDR3 is 15 amino acids long. The germline CDR1 and CDR2 sequences are SGHVS and FQNEAQ. CDR3 in DNA: TGTGCCAGCAGCTTTAACAGGGCCGGGGCCAACGTCCTGACTTTC. Translation: CASSFNRAGANVLTF.

This clonotype was found once. J is TRBJ2-7 and V is TRBV20-1, with 9 bases identical to TRBD2. Germline-derived CDR1 and CDR2 are DFQATT and SNEGSKA (reference sequence). Trimming took 4 bases from V and 1 from J; bases not matched to a gene: 2. This CDR3 is 13 amino acids long. The CDR3 reads CSATSGTSYEQYF. The DNA of the CDR3 is TGCAGTGCTACTAGCGGGACTTCCTACGAGCAGTACTTC.

J is TRBJ1-6 and V is TRBV20-1; no firm D call. CDR3 size: 15 residues. Germline assignment: CDR1 DFQATT and CDR2 SNEGSKA (reference sequence). The V end lost 0 bases, the J end lost 8 bases, and 14 bases lay between the germline ends. The CDR3 nucleotides read TGCAGTGCTAGAGAGCCGGCCGTCGTGGATTCACCCCTCCACTTT. Encoded protein: CSAREPAVVDSPLHF.

The CDR3 DNA is TGTGCCAGCAGCTTCGATAACGAGAACTCACCCCTCCACTTT. The encoded protein is CASSFDNENSPLHF. The J gene is TRBJ1-6, the V gene TRBV5-4; D is unresolved. The germline V gene has CDR1 SGHNT and CDR2 YYREEE (reference sequence). V lost 2 bases and J lost 10, with 13 bases in between. This CDR3 has 14 amino acids. Drawing the rest from reference TRBV5-4 and TRBJ1-6, the complete variable domain is ETGVTQSPTHLIKTRGQQVTLRCSSQSGHNTVSWYQQALGQGPQFIFQYYREEENGRGNFPPRFSGLQFPNYSSELNVNALELDDSALYLCASSFDNENSPLHFGNGTRLTVT.

V and J are TRBV12-3 or TRBV12-4 and TRBJ2-1; 10 nucleotides match TRBD2. The CDR3 contains 15 residues. V lost 6 bases, J lost 1 base, and 3 bases stayed unmatched. CDR3: CASRFSGRSYNEQFF. CDR3 DNA sequence: TGTGCCAGCAGGTTTAGCGGGAGGTCCTACAATGAGCAGTTCTTC.

The chain combines TRBV11-3 with TRBJ2-2; possibly TRBD1 for D (6 bases). Trimming stripped 6 bases from V and 7 bases from J, with 9 bases between. Germline CDR1 reads SGHNT; CDR2 reads YENEEA. The CDR3 covers 12 residues. CDR3 sequence (DNA): TGTGCCAGCAGAGGGGGAATCGGGGAGCTGTTTTTT. Encoded protein: CASRGGIGELFF.

J is TRBJ2-3 and V is TRBV5-1, with D tentatively TRBD2 (6 bases). Germline loops: CDR1 SGHRS, CDR2 YFSETQ. This CDR3 spans 15 amino acids. V lost 3 bases and J lost 3, with 14 bases in between. CDR3 bases: TGCGCCAGCAGCTCACTAGCCAGGAGAACAGATACGCAGTATTTT. It specifies CASSSLARRTDTQYF. Full variable domain (rest looked up from reference TRBV5-1 and TRBJ2-3): KAGVTQTPRYLIKTRGQQVTLSCSPISGHRSVSWYQQTPGQGLQFLFEYFSETQRNKGNFPGRFSGRQFSNSRSEMNVSTLELGDSALYLCASSSLARRTDTQYFGPGTRLTVL.

Comment on this clonotype: At one end the junction does not follow the germline gene, possibly because of a read error. The rearrangement joins TRBV12-3 or TRBV12-4 to TRBJ2-5; possible D gene TRBD2, 5 bases. The CDR3 has 14 amino acids. The CDR3 region is CAISFVGVAKTQYF. The CDR3 DNA follows: TGTGCCATCAGTTTCGTGGGAGTGGCGAAGACCCAGTACTTC.

This clonotype was seen only a few times. The chain has TRBV20-1 and TRBJ1-4; no reliable D call. Trimming pared 6 bases from V and 5 bases from J, leaving 10 bases between. Germline V gene lookup returns CDR1 DFQATT and CDR2 SNEGSKA (reference sequence). The CDR3 is 12 amino acids. The chain's CDR3 is CSASGGNEKLFF. The CDR3 coding sequence is TGCAGTGCCTCGGGAGGGAATGAAAAACTGTTTTTT.